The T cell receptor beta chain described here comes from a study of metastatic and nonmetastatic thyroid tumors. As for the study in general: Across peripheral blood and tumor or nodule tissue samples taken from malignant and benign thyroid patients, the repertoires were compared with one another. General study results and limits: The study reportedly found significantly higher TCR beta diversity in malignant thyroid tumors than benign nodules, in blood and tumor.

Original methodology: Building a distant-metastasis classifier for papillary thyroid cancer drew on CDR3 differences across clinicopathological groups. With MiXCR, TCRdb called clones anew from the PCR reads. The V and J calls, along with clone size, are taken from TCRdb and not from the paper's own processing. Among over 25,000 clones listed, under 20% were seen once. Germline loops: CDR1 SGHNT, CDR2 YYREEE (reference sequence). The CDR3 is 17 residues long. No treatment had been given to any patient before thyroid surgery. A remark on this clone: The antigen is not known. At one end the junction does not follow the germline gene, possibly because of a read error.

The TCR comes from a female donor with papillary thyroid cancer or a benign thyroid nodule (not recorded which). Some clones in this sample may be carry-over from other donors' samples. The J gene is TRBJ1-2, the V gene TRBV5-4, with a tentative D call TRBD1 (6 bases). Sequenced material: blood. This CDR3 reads CASSLGEQGYYPYGYTF. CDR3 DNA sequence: TGTGCCAGCAGCTTGGGGGAGCAGGGGTATTACCCCTATGGCTACACTTTC.